This TCR beta chain derives from a study of cytomegalovirus exposure and HLA in healthy donors. On the study more broadly: From donors who were HLA-typed, an early data release held 75 million to 85 million unique TCRs. Study observations and caveats: TCR beta chains associated with HLA were, in a later analysis, more clonally expanded than equally common others. Prior analysis indicated that the majority of TCR beta V segments exhibited productivity approximately 90% or approximately 30% of the time.

The PCR contained 60 Vbeta and 13 Jbeta primers. Method: immunoSEQ multiplex PCR; TCRdb's copy keeps in-frame clones and lacks some. The sample contains approximately 150,000 clones, roughly 65% of which appear only once. Germline V gene lookup returns CDR1 SGHDN and CDR2 FVKESK. CDR3 length equals 15 residues. The ends were cut back, 4 bases at V and 7 bases at J, with 19 bases in the middle. A few counts support this clone. What it binds is unknown. The rearrangement joins TRBV14 to TRBJ1-1, with a weak D call TRBD1 (5 bases). The material sequenced was PBMCs. This TCR derives from a man between 18 and 35 years old in good health and CMV-seropositive. CDR3 DNA: TGTGCCAGCAGCCGTAGAAGGGGTCTGGGAATTGAAGCTTTCTTT. It specifies CASSRRRGLGIEAFF.